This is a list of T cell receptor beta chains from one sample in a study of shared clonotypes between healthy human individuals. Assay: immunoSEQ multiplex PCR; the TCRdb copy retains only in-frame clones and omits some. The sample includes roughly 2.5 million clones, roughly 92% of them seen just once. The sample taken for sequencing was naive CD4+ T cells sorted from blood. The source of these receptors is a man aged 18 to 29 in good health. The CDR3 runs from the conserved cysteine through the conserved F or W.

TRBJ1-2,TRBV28,CASSLSGARGYTF
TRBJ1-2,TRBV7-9,CASSLTGGAGDGYTF
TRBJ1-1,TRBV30,CAWSVHGGAEAFF
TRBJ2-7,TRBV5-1,CASSLPLAAVLGEQYF
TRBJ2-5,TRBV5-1,CASSFEPGPGETQYF
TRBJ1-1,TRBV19,CASSRGFTEAFF
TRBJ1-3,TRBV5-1,CASSLIGQKNTIYF
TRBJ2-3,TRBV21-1,CASNNRDDIRPDTQYF
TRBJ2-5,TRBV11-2,CASSLERQETQYF
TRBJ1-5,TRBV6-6,CASSHRERDQPQHF
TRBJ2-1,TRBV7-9,CASSSGLAGTYNEQFF
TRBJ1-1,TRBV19,CASSRNPF
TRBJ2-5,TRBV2,CASSVRQETQYF
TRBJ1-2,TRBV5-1,CASSLGQPYGYTF
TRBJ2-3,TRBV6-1,CASSESRGDTQYF
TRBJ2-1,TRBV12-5,CASVRGSSYNEQFF
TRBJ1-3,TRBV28,CASSSLPFGNTIYF
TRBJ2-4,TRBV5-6,CASSLGGTNIQYF
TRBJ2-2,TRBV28,CASRTSGNTGELFF
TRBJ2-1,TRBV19,CASSIDPWRELYNEQFF
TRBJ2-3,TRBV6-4,CASTQKEGHTDTQYF
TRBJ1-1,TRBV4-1,CASSRQGYNNEAFF
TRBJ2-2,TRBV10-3,CAISAVTGRDTGELFF
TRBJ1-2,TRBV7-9,CASSPRQGADGYTF
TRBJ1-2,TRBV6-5,CASTKGKDGYTF
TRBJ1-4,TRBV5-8,CASSFPGRGEKLFF
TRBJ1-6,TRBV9,CASSVLYNSPLHF
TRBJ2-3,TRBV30,CAWGQGPSTDTQYF
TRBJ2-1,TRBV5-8,CASSLGMRVLNNEQFF
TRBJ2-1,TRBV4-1,CASSWTSGSHNEQFF
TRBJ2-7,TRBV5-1,CATTSEGYEQYF
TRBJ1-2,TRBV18,CASSPGGVVNYGYTF
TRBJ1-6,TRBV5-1,CASSLEQYTPLHF
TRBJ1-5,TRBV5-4,CASSWGTGRDQPQHF
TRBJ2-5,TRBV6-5,CASSSANQETQYF
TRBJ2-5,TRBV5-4,CASSKGQGETQYF
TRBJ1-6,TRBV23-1,CASSQLTREAGNSPLHF
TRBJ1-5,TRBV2,CASSEDRGLEQPQHF
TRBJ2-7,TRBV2,CASMGGGGSSYEQYF